This record concerns one TCR beta chain sequence. As yet, its antigen is unknown. TCRdb re-called the reads through MiXCR, storing one row per CDR3 protein. Counted here are about 770,000 distinct CDR3 sequences, almost 30% occurring once; the ten biggest clones make up around 14%. The data were taken from a study of T cell repertoires in cytomegalovirus infection. Study overall: Newly reported HLA-C-restricted and thoroughly characterized HLA-B-restricted CMV epitopes were employed. An indication of both CMV infection and matching HLA type came from public TCR beta signatures.

Study results and limitations: Cumulated frequencies of public TCR beta families served to identify carriers of CMV plus the relevant HLA.

This CDR3 has 12 residues. The V gene lost 6 bases and the J gene lost 3 bases, with 11 bases spanning the gap. Germline loops: CDR1 DFQATT, CDR2 SNEGSKA (reference sequence). Here the sequenced sample was cultured CD8+ T cells from PBMCs, taken from culture after CMV antigen stimulation. The source is a human donor in good health (CMV status not recorded). Some clones in this sample may be carry-over from other donors' samples. The chain is built from TRBV20-1 and TRBJ1-2, with D perhaps TRBD1 (5 bases). CDR3 sequence reads: CSARDGDYGYTF. CDR3 in DNA: TGCAGTGCCAGGGACGGGGACTATGGCTACACCTTC.